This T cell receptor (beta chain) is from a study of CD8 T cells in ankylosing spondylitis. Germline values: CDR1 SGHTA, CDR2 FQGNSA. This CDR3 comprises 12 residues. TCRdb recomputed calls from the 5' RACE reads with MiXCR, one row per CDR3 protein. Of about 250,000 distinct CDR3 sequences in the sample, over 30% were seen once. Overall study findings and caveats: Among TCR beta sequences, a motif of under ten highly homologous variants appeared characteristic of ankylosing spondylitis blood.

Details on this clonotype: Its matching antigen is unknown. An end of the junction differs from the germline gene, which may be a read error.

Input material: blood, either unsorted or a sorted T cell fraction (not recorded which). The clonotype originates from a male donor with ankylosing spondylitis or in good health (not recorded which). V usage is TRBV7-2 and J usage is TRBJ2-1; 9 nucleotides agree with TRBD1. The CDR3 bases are TGTGCCAGCAGCCCCCGGACAGGGGCCGCGATCTTC. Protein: CASSPRTGAAIF. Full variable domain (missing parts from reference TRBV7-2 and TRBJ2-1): GAGVSQSPSNKVTEKGKDVELRCDPISGHTALYWYRQSLGQGLEFLIYFQGNSAPDKSGLPSDRFSAERTGGSVSTLTIQRTQQEDSAVYLCASSPRTGAAIFGPGTRLTVL.